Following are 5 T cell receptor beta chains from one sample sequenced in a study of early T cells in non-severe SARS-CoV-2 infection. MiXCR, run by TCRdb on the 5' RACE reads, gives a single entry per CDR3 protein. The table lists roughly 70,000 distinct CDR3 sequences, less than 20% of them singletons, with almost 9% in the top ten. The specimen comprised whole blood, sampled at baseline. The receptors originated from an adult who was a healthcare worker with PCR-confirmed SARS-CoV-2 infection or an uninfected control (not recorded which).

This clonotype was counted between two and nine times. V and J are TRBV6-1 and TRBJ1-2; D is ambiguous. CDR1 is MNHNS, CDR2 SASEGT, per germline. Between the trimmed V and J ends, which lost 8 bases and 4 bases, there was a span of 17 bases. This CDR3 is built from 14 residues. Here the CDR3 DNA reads TGTGCCAGCTATACCCCGGCAGAATCCTATGGCTACACCTTC. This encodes CASYTPAESYGYTF.

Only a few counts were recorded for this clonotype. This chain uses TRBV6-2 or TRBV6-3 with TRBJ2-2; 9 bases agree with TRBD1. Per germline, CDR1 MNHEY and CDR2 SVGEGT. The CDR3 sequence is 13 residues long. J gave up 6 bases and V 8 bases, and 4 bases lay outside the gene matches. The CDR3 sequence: CASEGQGPGELFF. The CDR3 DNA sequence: TGTGCCAGCGAGGGACAGGGCCCCGGGGAGCTGTTTTTT.

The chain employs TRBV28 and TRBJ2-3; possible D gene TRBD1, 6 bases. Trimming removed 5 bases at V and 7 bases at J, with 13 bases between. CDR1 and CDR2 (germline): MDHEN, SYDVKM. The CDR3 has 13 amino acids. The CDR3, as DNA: TGTGCCAGCAGTCAACAGGGTGGCCATACGCAGTATTTT. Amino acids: CASSQQGGHTQYF.

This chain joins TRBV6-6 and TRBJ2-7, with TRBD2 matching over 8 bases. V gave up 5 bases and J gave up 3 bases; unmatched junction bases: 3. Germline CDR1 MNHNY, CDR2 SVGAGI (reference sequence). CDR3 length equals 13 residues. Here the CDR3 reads CASSQAGVYEQYF. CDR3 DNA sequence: TGTGCCAGCAGTCAAGCGGGAGTCTACGAGCAGTACTTC.

CDR3 residues: CATSRDPDAEAFF. The CDR3 DNA follows: TGTGCCACCAGCAGAGATCCAGACGCTGAAGCTTTCTTT. The chain joins TRBV15 to TRBJ1-1; D gene uncertain. CDR1 is LNHNV and CDR2 is YYDKDF in the germline V gene (reference sequence). This CDR3 comprises 13 residues. Trimming removed 0 bases from V and 6 bases from J, with 8 bases in between. Drawing the rest from reference TRBV15 and TRBJ1-1, the complete variable domain is DAMVIQNPRYQVTQFGKPVTLSCSQTLNHNVMYWYQQKSSQAPKLLFHYYDKDFNNEADTPDNFQSRRPNTSFCFLDIRSPGLGDTAMYLCATSRDPDAEAFFGQGTRLTVV.